This entry lists 25 T cell receptor beta chains sequenced from one sample in a study of blood T cell repertoires in COVID-19. Using immunoSEQ multiplex PCR, the repertoire was profiled, and TCRdb retains in-frame clones only, with some absent. The data show 130,000 to 150,000 clones, roughly 79% seen once. The sample consisted of peripheral blood. The receptor set was obtained from a human donor with acute or convalescent COVID-19. The donor label of this sample is uncertain.

The genes are TRBV4-1 and TRBJ2-3, with TRBD1 matching 7 bases. Germline CDR1 and CDR2: MGHRA and YSYEKL. V gave up 0 bases and J gave up 4 bases; unmatched junction bases: 10. This CDR3 is built from 17 residues. Here the CDR3 DNA reads TGCGCCAGCAGCCAAGAGGCGCTCGGGACAGCATCAGATACGCAGTATTTT. Amino acid sequence: CASSQEALGTASDTQYF.

This sequence joins TRBV30 and TRBJ1-1; perhaps TRBD1 as D (5 bases). The CDR3 extends over 14 amino acids. Germline CDR1 reads GTSNPN; CDR2 reads SVGIG (reference sequence). V dropped 2 bases and J dropped 1 base, with 11 bases sitting between them. The CDR3: CAWSWGRSNTEAFF. CDR3 DNA: TGTGCCTGGAGTTGGGGCCGATCGAACACTGAAGCTTTCTTT.

The chain recombines TRBV4-1 with TRBJ1-1; D may be TRBD1 (5 bases). The V gene's germline CDR1 is MGHRA and CDR2 YSYEKL. V was pared by 3 bases and J by 4 bases, with 15 bases between. CDR3 size: 15 residues. The CDR3 DNA sequence: TGCGCCAGCAGCCAGGGGCCCTCCATGAGCACTGAAGCTTTCTTT. This codes for CASSQGPSMSTEAFF.

The chain is built from TRBV3-1 (or the pseudogene TRBV3-2) and TRBJ1-2, with TRBD1 matching over 8 bases. V was pared by 8 bases and J by 5 bases, with 4 bases of the junction left unmatched. This CDR3 comprises 12 residues. Germline V gives CDR1 LGHDT, CDR2 YNNKEL (reference sequence). This chain's CDR3 is CASSTGEYGYTF. The CDR3 nucleotides are TGTGCCAGCTCGACAGGGGAGTATGGCTACACCTTC.

The chain employs TRBV7-9 and TRBJ1-5; D ambiguous. V dropped 1 base and J dropped 3 bases, with 10 bases sitting between them. The CDR3 spans 15 residues. Germline V CDR1 and CDR2: SEHNR, FQNEAQ (reference sequence). As DNA, the CDR3 is TGTGCCAGCAGCTTAGGGAGTGCTGCCAATCAGCCCCAGCATTTT. Translating it yields CASSLGSAANQPQHF.

The rearrangement joins TRBV2 to TRBJ2-1; 11 bases are a match to TRBD2. In germline, CDR1 is SNHLY, CDR2 FYNNEI. The CDR3 is made up of 14 amino acids. Losses at the gene ends were 4 bases for V and 10 bases for J; bases not matched to a gene: 6. This CDR3 reads CASSGLAGGREQFF. Written as DNA, the CDR3 is TGTGCCAGCAGTGGGCTAGCGGGGGGTAGAGAGCAGTTCTTC.

The V call is TRBV5-1, the J call TRBJ2-3, with TRBD2 identical over 7 bases. V gave up 0 bases and J gave up 5 bases; unmatched junction bases: 9. Per the germline V gene, CDR1 is SGHRS and CDR2 is YFSETQ. This CDR3 has 16 amino acids. CDR3 in amino acids: CASSLVSGLGKDTQYF. CDR3 in DNA: TGCGCCAGCAGCTTGGTTAGCGGACTAGGTAAAGATACGCAGTATTTT.

The chain uses TRBV5-6 and TRBJ2-5, with TRBD2 matching over 9 bases. Germline CDR1 is SGHDT and CDR2 is YYEEEE. The CDR3 sequence is 16 residues long. Losses at the gene ends were 2 bases for V and 1 base for J; bases not matched to a gene: 6. The CDR3 DNA reads TGTGCCAGCAGCTTTCGGCCTAGCGGGGTCCAAGAGACCCAGTACTTC. Translating gives CASSFRPSGVQETQYF.

The rearrangement uses TRBV5-1 and TRBJ1-4; 7 bases fit TRBD1. J was trimmed by 3 bases and V by 2 bases; bases with no gene match: 1. This CDR3 is 14 amino acids long. The germline gives CDR1 SGHRS, CDR2 YFSETQ. The CDR3 protein is CASSFDRANEKLFF. In DNA, the CDR3 is TGCGCCAGCAGCTTTGACAGGGCTAATGAAAAACTGTTTTTT.

CDR3 region: CASSPPGSGGRNTGELFF. CDR3 DNA sequence: TGTGCCAGCAGCCCCCCCGGAAGCGGGGGGCGGAACACCGGGGAGCTGTTTTTT. J is TRBJ2-2 and V is TRBV5-4; 9 nucleotides line up with TRBD2. J gave up 1 base and V 4 bases, and 11 bases lay outside the gene matches. The V gene's germline CDR1 is SGHNT and CDR2 YYREEE (reference sequence). CDR3 length: 18 amino acids.

The table lists this clone with a few counts. The chain recombines TRBV6-5 with TRBJ1-6; TRBD1 might be the D (6 bases). The germline CDR1 and CDR2 sequences are MNHEY and SVGAGI. Trimming stripped 5 bases from V and 13 bases from J, with 21 bases between. There are 15 residues in the CDR3. CDR3 residues: CASSRSWTEGLPLHF. The CDR3 DNA reads TGTGCCAGCAGTCGAAGTTGGACAGAAGGATTGCCCCTCCACTTT.

The table lists this clone with a count of one. The chain carries TRBV7-6 and TRBJ2-2; D might be TRBD2 (7 bases). The CDR3 totals 16 residues. V was shortened by 3 bases and J by 7 bases, with 18 bases between the two germline ends. Germline V gives CDR1 SGHVS, CDR2 FNYEAQ. CDR3 residues: CASSLGDGGRGGELFF. The CDR3 bases are TGTGCCAGCAGCTTGGGAGACGGGGGGCGAGGCGGGGAGCTGTTTTTT.

The chain uses TRBV23-1 and TRBJ1-5; 11 bases align to TRBD1. TRBV23-1 is an open reading frame, and its role is uncertain. With V trimmed by 4 bases and J by 9 bases, 11 bases remained unmatched. This CDR3 has 16 residues. The CDR3 DNA sequence: TGCGCCAGCAGTCTTGCCGGGGGACAGGGGGTGCGGCCCCAGCATTTT. Residues: CASSLAGGQGVRPQHF.

The V call is TRBV27, the J call TRBJ1-2; weak D call: TRBD1 (5 bases). The CDR3 has 13 amino acids. The ends were cut back, 8 bases at V and 4 bases at J, with 14 bases in the middle. The germline CDR1 and CDR2 sequences are MNHEY and SMNVEV (reference sequence). The CDR3 reads CASRSPGGYGYTF. The DNA for the CDR3 is TGTGCCAGCCGATCGCCCGGGGGCTATGGCTACACCTTC.

A few counts support this clone. The J gene is TRBJ2-3, the V gene TRBV29-1; TRBD1 matches 7 bases. After removal of 5 bases from V and 4 bases from J, the junction contained 6 bases not matched to a gene. Germline V gene lookup returns CDR1 SQVTM and CDR2 ANQGSEA. The CDR3 extends over 13 amino acids. The CDR3 protein is CSVSPTGADTQYF. In DNA form, the CDR3 reads TGCAGCGTTTCACCTACAGGGGCAGATACGCAGTATTTT.

The chain couples TRBV5-8 to TRBJ1-1; possibly TRBD1 for D (5 bases). CDR3 length equals 15 residues. Germline values: CDR1 SGHTS, CDR2 YDEGEE. V lost 3 bases and J lost 8, with 20 bases in between. The CDR3 bases are TGTGCCAGCAGCTCACCCATCCGGGGGGAGTTGGAAGCTTTCTTT. Its protein is CASSSPIRGELEAFF.

The chain has TRBV7-2 and TRBJ1-2; 8 nucleotides agree with TRBD1. The CDR3 loop spans 14 amino acids. In germline, CDR1 is SGHTA, CDR2 FQGNSA. With 5 bases clipped from V and 6 bases from J, the junction kept 8 bases outside the gene matches. The CDR3, as DNA: TGTGCCAGCAGCCGTGACAGGGGAAAAAATGGCTACACCTTC. This encodes CASSRDRGKNGYTF. The full variable domain, rest sourced from reference TRBV7-2 and TRBJ1-2, is GAGVSQSPSNKVTEKGKDVELRCDPISGHTALYWYRQSLGQGLEFLIYFQGNSAPDKSGLPSDRFSAERTGGSVSTLTIQRTQQEDSAVYLCASSRDRGKNGYTFGSGTRLTVV.

The chain couples TRBV6-5 to TRBJ2-2; D perhaps matches TRBD1 (6 bases). V lost 0 bases and J lost 7, with 12 bases in between. CDR1 MNHEY and CDR2 SVGAGI come from the germline V gene. The CDR3 sequence is 15 residues long. CDR3 bases: TGTGCCAGCAGTTACTCCCAGGGGTCGGGCGGGGAGCTGTTTTTT. This sequence encodes CASSYSQGSGGELFF.

The rearrangement joins TRBV7-9 to TRBJ2-3; 12 bases are a match to TRBD2. The CDR3 extends over 15 amino acids. V lost 5 bases to trimming and J lost 6 bases; unmatched junction nucleotides: 6. Germline assignment: CDR1 SEHNR and CDR2 FQNEAQ (reference sequence). The CDR3, as DNA: TGTGCCAGCAGCCGCAGGACTAGCGGGGATGATACGCAGTATTTT. Protein sequence: CASSRRTSGDDTQYF.

The chain uses TRBV29-1 and TRBJ2-1; D perhaps matches TRBD2 (5 bases). Germline-derived CDR1 and CDR2 are SQVTM and ANQGSEA. V lost 4 bases to trimming and J lost 5 bases, with 6 bases between them. The CDR3 is 11 residues long. The CDR3 DNA reads TGCAGCGTTGGGAGGAACAATGAGCAGTTCTTC. It translates to CSVGRNNEQFF.

CDR3 DNA: TGTGCCAGCAGTGAGCGGGGGTGGGTCGATGAAGCTTTCTTT. Encoded protein: CASSERGWVDEAFF. The chain has TRBV2 and TRBJ1-1; D might be TRBD1 (5 bases). CDR1 and CDR2 (germline): SNHLY, FYNNEI. Trimming pared 3 bases from V and 7 bases from J, leaving 15 bases between. The CDR3 consists of 14 residues.

This clone was counted a few times. The V and J genes are TRBV21-1 and TRBJ1-4; TRBD1 is taken as the D call from the table, unchecked against the DNA. TRBV21-1 is classified as a pseudogene. CDR3 length: 15 residues. Here the CDR3 DNA reads TGTGCCAGCAGCAAAGGTCAGGGGGCGAGTGAAAAACTGTTTTTT. Its translation: CASSKGQGASEKLFF.

CDR3 region: CASSFRGSDEKLFF. The CDR3 nucleotides are TGCGCCAGCAGCTTCCGGGGGTCGGATGAAAAACTGTTTTTT. The chain links TRBV5-1 to TRBJ1-4; possible D gene TRBD1, 5 bases. The CDR3 runs 14 residues. CDR1 is SGHRS and CDR2 is YFSETQ in the germline V gene. Trimming took 2 bases from V and 6 from J, leaving 11 bases between them.

The chain carries TRBV19 and TRBJ2-7, with D tentatively TRBD2 (6 bases). The germline V and J ends were trimmed by 8 bases and 2 bases, with 16 bases remaining between them. Germline assignment: CDR1 LNHDA and CDR2 SQIVND (reference sequence). This CDR3 has 14 amino acids. The CDR3 sequence is CASRPSGGAYEQYF. CDR3 bases: TGTGCCAGTCGTCCCTCGGGCGGGGCCTACGAGCAGTACTTC.

The chain combines TRBV6-5 with TRBJ2-7; TRBD1 matches 7 bases. The CDR3 covers 14 residues. The V and J ends lost 6 bases and 0 bases, in that order; junction bases with no gene match: 5. Germline CDR1 and CDR2: MNHEY and SVGAGI. Here the CDR3 reads CASSRDRVSYEQYV. CDR3 coding DNA: TGTGCCAGCAGCCGCGACAGGGTCTCCTACGAGCAGTACGTC.